This T cell receptor beta chain was sequenced in a study of PD-L1 blockade in urothelial cancer (dated by TCRdb to the late 2010s). Describing the broader study: Therapy was started around 2014 for all patients, and atezolizumab 1,200 mg was administered intravenously every 3 weeks. Somatic, immune and clinical correlates of response to PD-L1 blockade with atezolizumab in urothelial cancer were the focus of an exploratory multi-omic analysis. Tumor samples gave a median of about 1,400 T cells and 950 to 1,100 unique TCRs, with a median clonality of around 0.096 and T cell proportion of around 0.097. An ECOG performance status of 0 or 1 was recorded for the patients, and 0 to 3 prior chemotherapy regimens had been received by the patients. Pretreatment blood TCR-seq was available for twenty-nine patients, at least one posttreatment blood collection was obtained for around 25 patients, and tumor TCR-seq was available for around 25 patients. Tumors from two patients failed quality control and three patients lacked available tumor, so five were excluded from tumor TCR analyses. About 85% of the 29 patients were males with bladder-origin urothelial cancer, and about 65% of the roughly 30 reported a prior smoking history. Pretreatment tumor samples, along with matched peripheral blood serially collected before and after atezolizumab treatment, were subjected to TCR sequencing. Durable clinical benefit was defined as a progression-free survival longer than 6 months, and TCR features were additionally tested against progression-free survival and overall survival. In the same patients who had TCR sequencing, pretreatment tumors also underwent whole exome sequencing and RNA sequencing. Durable clinical benefit was achieved by nine patients and was not achieved by 20 patients.

The table lists this clone with many counts. Its antigen is not yet known. Base qualities were left out, and no much larger clone turns up one base away. Trimming removed 7 bases from V and 6 bases from J, leaving 21 bases between the germline ends. The germline V gene yields SGHNT for CDR1 and YENEEA for CDR2. From the cysteine up to the phenylalanine, the CDR3 has a length of 16 residues. Just the 48-base CDR3 DNA is kept, in frame starting at base 1. The study at large found these results: FFPE tumor samples that were not collected immediately before treatment were used, and only one sample per patient was analyzed, so heterogeneity was possibly missed. Because the sample size was small (n of about 30) and many of the analyses were exploratory, the results are meant to be hypothesis-generating. A higher proportion of tumor-infiltrating T lymphocytes was found in patients with durable benefit (n ≈ 25, Mann-Whitney p = 0.047). Among patients with durable benefit, tumor-associated TCR clones showed greater expansion in peripheral blood 3 weeks after treatment started (n ≈ 24, p = 0.022).

Sample time point, as interpreted from the label and publication: pretreatment tumor sample. The cohort comprised approximately 30 patients with locally advanced or metastatic urothelial carcinoma treated at Memorial Sloan Kettering on a trial protocol. Every piece of tumor tissue used for sequencing was obtained before atezolizumab dosing. The Qiagen DNeasy Blood extraction kit was used to purify genomic DNA from total PBMCs and tumor samples. Synthetic TCR analog templates were spiked into each PCR to estimate absolute template abundance from read counts. In FFPE tumors, housekeeping genes were amplified and quantified as a way to estimate usable DNA and compute T cell fraction. TCRbeta CDR3 regions were amplified from genomic DNA with bias-controlled V and J gene primers using the immunoSEQ assay. Sequencing of rearranged TCRbeta segments was done at approximately 20X coverage. In the authors' own workflow: Clustering was used to correct sequencing errors, and CDR3s were annotated against IMGT to assign V, D and J genes. Out-of-frame and stop-codon sequences were excluded, and only productive TCRbeta rearrangements were used in downstream analyses. Clonality was computed as one minus Shannon entropy normalized by the log of the number of unique productive sequences. Clones differing between time points or between blood and tumor were identified by Fisher's exact test with Benjamini-Hochberg correction at adjusted p below 0.01. What TCRdb holds here is the immuneACCESS table cut down to in-frame rearrangements. Part of the clones is not present; checked against another copy, under half of the missing clones reflect an unresolved V gene, and the others are unexplained. V and J calls plus clone size are reproduced from that table; the DNA served to infer D and trimming. This sample holds 35,000 to 45,000 clones; roughly a third were observed only once. Just under 9% of the sample is held by the ten biggest clonotypes.

The sequence came from a man in his sixties with urothelial cancer. This receptor chain uses TRBV11-3 and TRBJ2-2; the D segment cannot be called with confidence. This specimen was tumor tissue, taken before atezolizumab (anti-PD-L1) treatment. The CDR3 reads as follows: CASNQNPSLGAGELFF. The DNA sequence reads TGTGCCAGCAACCAAAACCCGAGTTTGGGTGCCGGGGAGCTGTTTTTT.